This T cell receptor beta chain came from a study of blood T cell repertoires in COVID-19. Generated by immunoSEQ multiplex PCR, the TCRdb table keeps only in-frame clones and is missing some. The table includes about 250,000 clones, 88% detected once. Germline CDR1 KGHSH, CDR2 LQKENI. CDR3 length: 14 residues. V was pared by 2 bases and J by 4 bases, with 11 bases between. The receptor was isolated from a woman in her thirties or forties who had recovered from COVID-19. Sequenced material: peripheral blood. J is TRBJ2-5 and V is TRBV18, with D possibly TRBD2 on 5 matching bases. The CDR3 nucleotides are TGTGCCAGCTCACCAATGGGAGTCGGAGAGACCCAGTACTTC. This translates into CASSPMGVGETQYF.